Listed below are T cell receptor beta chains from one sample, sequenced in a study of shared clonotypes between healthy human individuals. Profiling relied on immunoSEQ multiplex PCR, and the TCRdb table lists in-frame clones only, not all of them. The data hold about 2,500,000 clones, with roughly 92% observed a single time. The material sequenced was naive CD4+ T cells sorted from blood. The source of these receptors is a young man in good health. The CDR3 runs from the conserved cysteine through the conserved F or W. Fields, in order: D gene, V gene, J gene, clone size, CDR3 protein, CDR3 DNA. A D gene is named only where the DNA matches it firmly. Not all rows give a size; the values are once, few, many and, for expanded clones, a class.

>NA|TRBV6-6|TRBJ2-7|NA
CASAQQYYEQYF
TGTGCCAGCGCCCAGCAATACTACGAGCAGTACTTC
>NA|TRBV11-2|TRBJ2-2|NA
CASSLDAGTPAGELFF
TGTGCCAGCAGCTTAGATGCCGGGACTCCTGCCGGGGAGCTGTTTTTT
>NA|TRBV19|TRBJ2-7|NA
CASRETGRSYEQYF
TGTGCCAGCCGAGAGACAGGAAGATCCTACGAGCAGTACTTC
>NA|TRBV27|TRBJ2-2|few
CASSLDWRAGELFF
TGTGCCAGCAGTTTAGATTGGCGTGCCGGGGAGCTGTTTTTT
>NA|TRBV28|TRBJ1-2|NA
CASSLTAQPDGYTF
TGTGCCAGCAGTTTAACCGCCCAGCCGGATGGCTACACCTTC
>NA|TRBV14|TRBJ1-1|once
CASSRSDLEAFF
TGTGCCAGCAGCCGTTCGGACCTTGAAGCTTTCTTT
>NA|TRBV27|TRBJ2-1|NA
CASSFSNEQFF
TGTGCCAGCAGTTTCAGCAATGAGCAGTTCTTC
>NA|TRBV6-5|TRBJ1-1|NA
CASSPREGNTEAFF
TGTGCCAGCAGTCCCAGGGAGGGGAACACTGAAGCTTTCTTT
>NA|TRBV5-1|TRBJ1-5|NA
CASSLGQANQPQHF
TGCGCCAGCAGCTTGGGACAGGCCAATCAGCCCCAGCATTTT
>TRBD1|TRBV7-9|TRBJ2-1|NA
CASSRTGGNEQFF
TGTGCCAGCAGCAGGACAGGGGGCAATGAGCAGTTCTTC
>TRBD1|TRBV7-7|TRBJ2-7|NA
CAREPGTVSYEQYF
TGTGCTAGGGAGCCTGGGACAGTCTCCTACGAGCAGTACTTC
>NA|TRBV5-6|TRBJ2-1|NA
CASSLMNEQFF
TGTGCCAGCAGCTTGATGAATGAGCAGTTCTTC
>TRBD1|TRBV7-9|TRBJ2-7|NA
CASSLAQFQGAYEQYF
TGTGCCAGCAGCTTAGCGCAATTCCAGGGGGCATACGAGCAGTACTTC
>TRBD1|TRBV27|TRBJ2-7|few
CATATGGFNEQYF
TGTGCCACCGCGACAGGGGGGTTCAACGAGCAGTACTTC
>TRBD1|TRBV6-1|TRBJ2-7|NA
CASRGQGSYEQYF
TGTGCCAGCAGGGGACAGGGTTCTTACGAGCAGTACTTC
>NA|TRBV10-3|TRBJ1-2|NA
CAISEGGGYGYTF
TGTGCCATCAGTGAGGGAGGGGGCTATGGCTACACCTTC
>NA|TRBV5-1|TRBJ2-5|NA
CASSRDRLETQYF
TGCGCCAGCAGCAGGGACCGTCTAGAGACCCAGTACTTC
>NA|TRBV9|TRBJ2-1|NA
CASSVAGAGNEQFF
TGTGCCAGCAGCGTAGCGGGAGCGGGCAATGAGCAGTTCTTC
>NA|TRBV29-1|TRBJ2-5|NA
CSVMIPTSWEQYF
TGCAGCGTTATGATCCCTACCTCCTGGGAGCAGTACTTC
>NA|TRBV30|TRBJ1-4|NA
CAWSVNEGELFF
TGTGCCTGGAGTGTAAATGAGGGGGAACTGTTTTTT
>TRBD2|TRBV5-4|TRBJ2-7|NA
CASSPGLAGFDEQYF
TGTGCCAGCAGCCCGGGACTAGCGGGATTCGACGAGCAGTACTTC
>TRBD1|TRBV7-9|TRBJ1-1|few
CASSWDSVRTEAFF
TGTGCCAGCAGCTGGGACAGCGTTAGGACTGAAGCTTTCTTT
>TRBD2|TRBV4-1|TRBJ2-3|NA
CASSQDETSGGAGADTQYF
TGCGCCAGCAGCCAAGATGAGACTAGCGGGGGGGCGGGGGCAGATACGCAGTATTTT
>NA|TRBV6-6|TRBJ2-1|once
CASSAGTGNEQFF
TGTGCCAGCAGTGCCGGGACGGGCAATGAGCAGTTCTTC